The 20 T cell receptor beta chains listed next were all sequenced from one sample in a study of blood T cell repertoires in COVID-19. Data came from immunoSEQ multiplex PCR; TCRdb stores just in-frame clones and leaves some out. This sample has about 220,000 clones; around 87% occur once, and the top ten carry 3%. The specimen sequenced was peripheral blood. All receptors derive from a woman aged 25 to 39 who had recovered from COVID-19.

The table lists this clone with a count of one. The V and J genes are TRBV6-5 and TRBJ2-5, with D possibly TRBD2 on 5 matching bases. Germline CDR1 and CDR2: MNHEY and SVGAGI. Trimming removed 5 bases at V and 2 bases at J, with 12 bases between. The CDR3 runs to 14 residues. CDR3 amino acids: CASSPGLIQETQYF. The CDR3 nucleotides are TGTGCCAGCAGTCCTGGACTGATACAAGAGACCCAGTACTTC.

The rearrangement links TRBV13 to TRBJ1-2, with 8 bases lining up with TRBD1. In germline, CDR1 is PRHDT, CDR2 FYEKMQ (reference sequence). V shed 2 bases and J 6 bases; nucleotides not matched to a gene: 5. The CDR3 extends over 14 amino acids. In DNA form, the CDR3 reads TGTGCCAGCAGCTTAAACAGGGGGTCGAATGGCTACACCTTC. Translated: CASSLNRGSNGYTF.

The chain couples TRBV18 to TRBJ1-6; TRBD1 agrees at 7 bases. V shed 2 bases, J shed 7 bases, and the junction held 5 bases outside the gene matches. The CDR3 sequence is 15 residues long. Germline CDR1 reads KGHSH; CDR2 reads LQKENI. CDR3 in DNA: TGTGCCAGCTCACCATCGACAGGGATAAATTCACCCCTCCACTTT. It codes for CASSPSTGINSPLHF.

The chain links TRBV4-1 to TRBJ2-5; possibly TRBD1 for D (5 bases). Trimming cost V 0 bases and J 6 bases, with 17 bases left between them. CDR3 length: 16 residues. Germline assignment: CDR1 MGHRA and CDR2 YSYEKL. The CDR3 here is CASSQDRAGRQQTQYF. The CDR3 DNA sequence: TGCGCCAGCAGCCAAGATCGGGCAGGGCGGCAGCAGACCCAGTACTTC.

This chain joins TRBV19 and TRBJ2-6; D is perhaps TRBD2 (6 bases). This CDR3 has 16 amino acids. Trimming took off 3 bases at V and 2 bases at J, with 11 bases between the two ends. Germline assignment: CDR1 LNHDA and CDR2 SQIVND (reference sequence). The CDR3 DNA reads TGTGCCAGTAGTATTAGTTGGGAGGCTGGGGCCAACGTCCTGACTTTC. Its translation: CASSISWEAGANVLTF.

V and J are TRBV11-2 and TRBJ2-3; 7 bases agree with TRBD2. The V gene end was trimmed by 6 bases and the J gene end by 2 bases; junction bases not matched to a gene: 8. Germline V gene data show CDR1 as SGHAT and CDR2 as FQNNGV. The CDR3 covers 15 residues. CDR3 in amino acids: CASSITGGYTDTQYF. CDR3 bases: TGTGCCAGCAGTATAACGGGGGGTTACACAGATACGCAGTATTTT.

This chain uses TRBV10-3 with TRBJ1-3; D not resolved. This CDR3 is built from 12 residues. V lost 9 bases, J lost 4 bases, and 10 bases lay in between. The germline V gene has CDR1 ENHRY and CDR2 SYGVKD. CDR3 in amino acids: CAMANQGNTIYF. In DNA, the CDR3 is TGTGCCATGGCAAACCAAGGAAACACCATATATTTT.

The chain is built from TRBV12-3 or TRBV12-4 and TRBJ1-5; D might be TRBD1 (5 bases). The CDR3 loop spans 13 amino acids. V was trimmed by 5 bases and J by 7 bases, leaving 12 bases between them. The CDR3 reads CASSPPGNQPQHF. Written as DNA, the CDR3 is TGTGCCAGCAGTCCCCCAGGGAACCAGCCCCAGCATTTT.

This chain joins TRBV2 and TRBJ2-1; D is undetermined. V was pared by 1 base and J by 3 bases, with 4 bases between. CDR3 size: 13 residues. CDR1 SNHLY and CDR2 FYNNEI come from the germline V gene. The CDR3: CASSEDYYNEQFF. The CDR3 bases are TGTGCCAGCAGTGAAGACTACTACAATGAGCAGTTCTTC.

The chain employs TRBV27 and TRBJ1-4; 7 nucleotides align to TRBD1. The CDR3 is made up of 16 amino acids. The V gene's germline CDR1 is MNHEY and CDR2 SMNVEV (reference sequence). After removal of 5 bases from V and 0 bases from J, the junction contained 6 bases not matched to a gene. CDR3 residues: CASSIGQAATNEKLFF. The CDR3 DNA is TGTGCCAGCAGTATCGGACAGGCCGCAACTAATGAAAAACTGTTTTTT. Full variable domain (remainder filled in from reference TRBV27 and TRBJ1-4): EAQVTQNPRYLITVTGKKLTVTCSQNMNHEYMSWYRQDPGLGLRQIYYSMNVEVTDKGDVPEGYKVSRKEKRNFPLILESPSPNQTSLYFCASSIGQAATNEKLFFGSGTQLSVL.

CDR3 coding DNA: TGTGCCAGCAGTGAAGGGGCAGCCTTACAGTTCTTC. Translating gives CASSEGAALQFF. The V gene is TRBV6-1, the J gene TRBJ2-1; D not resolved. This CDR3 is 12 amino acids long. Trimming took 1 base from V and 13 from J, leaving 11 bases between them. Looked up from germline, CDR1 is MNHNS and CDR2 is SASEGT.

Only one count was recorded for this clone. The chain carries TRBV7-6 and TRBJ2-1; a possible D gene is TRBD2 (6 bases). The CDR3 is made up of 14 amino acids. V was pared by 5 bases and J by 1 base, with 9 bases between. Per germline, CDR1 SGHVS and CDR2 FNYEAQ. The CDR3 sequence is CASSRELSYNEQFF. The CDR3 coding sequence is TGTGCCAGCAGCCGGGAGTTATCCTACAATGAGCAGTTCTTC.

The chain uses TRBV6-2 or TRBV6-3 and TRBJ2-1; D might be TRBD2 (5 bases). From germline, CDR1 is MNHEY and CDR2 SVGEGT. The ends were cut back, 2 bases at V and 1 base at J, with 9 bases in the middle. There are 15 residues in the CDR3. CDR3 loop: CASSYELASYNEQFF. The CDR3 DNA sequence: TGTGCCAGCAGTTACGAGCTAGCTTCCTACAATGAGCAGTTCTTC.

The CDR3 DNA reads as TGTGCCAGCAGCTTAGCTTTGGACAGGGTAGCCTACGAGCAGTACTTC. Translated, it gives CASSLALDRVAYEQYF. V gene TRBV11-2 combines with J gene TRBJ2-7; 8 nucleotides line up with TRBD1. The V gene end was trimmed by 1 base and the J gene end by 2 bases; junction bases not matched to a gene: 7. This CDR3 comprises 16 residues. In germline, CDR1 is SGHAT, CDR2 FQNNGV.

There are a few counts of this clone. This chain links TRBV5-1 with TRBJ2-4; the match to TRBD2 covers 7 bases. Germline CDR1 reads SGHRS; CDR2 reads YFSETQ. The CDR3 has 15 residues. The V segment lost 0 bases and the J segment 5 bases; nucleotides outside the gene matches: 5. CDR3 nucleotides: TGCGCCAGCAGCTTGGCGGGGGGAGGGCAAAACATTCAGTACTTC. This gives the protein CASSLAGGGQNIQYF.

The gene calls are TRBV30 and TRBJ1-3; no clear D gene. V was cut by 0 bases and J by 0 bases, with 12 bases left in between. The CDR3 totals 16 residues. The V gene's germline CDR1 is GTSNPN and CDR2 SVGIG (reference sequence). The CDR3 sequence: CAWSVRGGSSGNTIYF. DNA of the CDR3: TGTGCCTGGAGTGTACGGGGTGGAAGCTCTGGAAACACCATATATTTT.

J is TRBJ2-7 and V is TRBV9; 9 bases are shared with TRBD1. Looked up from germline, CDR1 is SGDLS and CDR2 is YYNGEE. This CDR3 comprises 15 residues. J was trimmed by 3 bases and V by 4 bases; bases with no gene match: 8. CDR3 sequence (DNA): TGTGCCAGCAGCCCTCAGACAGGGGGTATCTACGAGCAGTACTTC. It codes for CASSPQTGGIYEQYF. Full variable domain (missing parts from reference TRBV9 and TRBJ2-7): DSGVTQTPKHLITATGQRVTLRCSPRSGDLSVYWYQQSLDQGLQFLIQYYNGEERAKGNILERFSAQQFPDLHSELNLSSLELGDSALYFCASSPQTGGIYEQYFGPGTRLTVT.

V is TRBV29-1 and J is TRBJ2-5; 15 bases agree with TRBD2. The junction had 2 bases not matched to a gene; V was cut back by 7 bases and J by 2 bases. CDR1 and CDR2 from the germline V gene are SQVTM and ANQGSEA. This CDR3 is 14 amino acids long. The CDR3 reads CSAGTSGGQETQYF. In DNA, the CDR3 is TGCAGCGCCGGGACTAGCGGGGGGCAAGAGACCCAGTACTTC. Supplemented by reference TRBV29-1 and TRBJ2-5, the full variable domain reads SAVISQKPSRDICQRGTSLTIQCQVDSQVTMMFWYRQQPGQSLTLIATANQGSEATYESGFVIDKFPISRPNLTFSTLTVSNMSPEDSSIYLCSAGTSGGQETQYFGPGTRLLVL.

This clone was seen only once. The chain couples TRBV5-4 to TRBJ2-2, with 7 positions matching TRBD2. Germline trimming cut 5 bases from V and 1 base from J; bases unmatched to any gene: 5. This CDR3 is built from 15 residues. The germline V gene encodes CDR1 SGHNT and CDR2 YYREEE (reference sequence). DNA of the CDR3: TGTGCCAGCAGACTCACGGGAGGGAACACCGGGGAGCTGTTTTTT. It specifies CASRLTGGNTGELFF.

With regard to this clone: At one boundary the junction diverges from the germline segment, which might be a read error. The same CDR3 can be traced to other DNA sequences in this sample. The V and J genes are TRBV5-4 and TRBJ2-1, with D possibly being TRBD1 or TRBD2 (6 bases each). This CDR3 has 13 amino acids. Germline values: CDR1 SGHNT, CDR2 YYREEE (reference sequence). CDR3 sequence reads: CASSLGGTNEQFF. For the CDR3, the DNA is TGTGCCAGCAGTTTGGGGGGCACCAATGAGCAGTTCTTC.